Listed below are T cell receptor beta chains from one sample, sequenced in a study of blood T cell repertoires in COVID-19. TCRdb's copy holds only in-frame clones and misses some; the assay was immunoSEQ multiplex PCR. The table lists about 140,000 clones, roughly 79% of them singletons. Sequencing was performed on peripheral blood. These receptors were taken from a woman in her sixties or seventies with acute or convalescent COVID-19. The conserved cysteine and the conserved F or W are not part of the CDR3 here.

V	J	CDR3
TRBV3-1/TRBV3-2	TRBJ1-1	ASSLTGVNTEAF
TRBV27	TRBJ2-1	ASSSAGLAGKQF
TRBV28	TRBJ1-6	ASRWEASSPLH
TRBV7-3	TRBJ2-2	ASSSRVTGELF
TRBV15	TRBJ2-7	ATSRDDRGDYEQY
TRBV11-3	TRBJ2-7	ASSLGGGQHYEQY
TRBV5-4	TRBJ2-1	ASSFMGQGARNEQF
TRBV4-1	TRBJ2-3	ASSLGGSGRLDTQY
TRBV5-5	TRBJ2-3	ASSLRGFSDTQY
TRBV15	TRBJ1-2	ATSRDRPGSLDYGYT
TRBV28	TRBJ2-1	ASSLPGTGDNEQF
TRBV4-1	TRBJ2-5	ASSPEGGADQETQY
TRBV20-1	TRBJ2-1	SATVYNEQF
TRBV4-2	TRBJ1-4	ASSQDAGAGNEKLF
TRBV10-2	TRBJ1-2	ASTPGVDGYT
TRBV2	TRBJ1-1	ASLQYTEAF
TRBV5-1	TRBJ2-1	ASSWPQSPNSGGNNEQF
TRBV5-4	TRBJ2-3	ASSLPGGGTDTQY
TRBV20-1	TRBJ2-5	SASKGGETQY
TRBV2	TRBJ1-1	ASIAGSLTAF
TRBV14	TRBJ2-3	ASSPGFPDTQY
TRBV19	TRBJ2-3	ASSTVRGLAGITDTQY
TRBV2	TRBJ2-1	ASRPGTSGDNEQF
TRBV19	TRBJ1-1	ASSPRTGLNTEAF
TRBV27	TRBJ1-5	ASSLVRGSQPQH
TRBV24-1	TRBJ2-5	ATSDALAGARETQY
TRBV2	TRBJ2-2	ASGGRGGSTGELF
TRBV28	TRBJ2-1	ASSLALASGRWDNEQF
TRBV7-6	TRBJ2-7	ASSFLAGDDNTYEQY
TRBV28	TRBJ2-3	ASSLSAGGVTDTQY
TRBV5-1	TRBJ2-2	ASTLGPGQGGTGELF